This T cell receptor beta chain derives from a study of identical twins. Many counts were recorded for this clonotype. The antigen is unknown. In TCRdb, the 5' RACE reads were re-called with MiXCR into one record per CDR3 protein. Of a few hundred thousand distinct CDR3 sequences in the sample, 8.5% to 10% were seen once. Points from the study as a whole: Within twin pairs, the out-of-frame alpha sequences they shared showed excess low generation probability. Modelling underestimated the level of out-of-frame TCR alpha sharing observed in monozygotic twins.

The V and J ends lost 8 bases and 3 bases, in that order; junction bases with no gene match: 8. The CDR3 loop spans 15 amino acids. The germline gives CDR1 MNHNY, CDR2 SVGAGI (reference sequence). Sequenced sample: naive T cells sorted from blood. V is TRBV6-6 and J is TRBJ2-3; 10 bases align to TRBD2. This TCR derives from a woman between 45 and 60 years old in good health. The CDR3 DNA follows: TGTGCCAGCGGGGGAAAGCGGGAGGGTACAGATACGCAGTATTTT. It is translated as CASGGKREGTDTQYF.